What follows are 3 T cell receptor beta chains derived from one specimen sequenced in a study of response to subunit inactivated influenza vaccine. TCRdb reprocessed the RT-PCR reads with MiXCR, giving one entry per CDR3 protein. This table holds 590,000 or so distinct CDR3 sequences, roughly 15% found once. Sequenced material: PBMCs from blood, taken less than 15 days before vaccination. The receptors come from a man aged 50-60 years who received an inactivated influenza vaccine.

V and J are TRBV18 and TRBJ1-1; D is uncertain. The length of the CDR3 is 15 residues. The V end was cut by 1 base, the J end by 1 base, with 10 bases between. CDR1 is KGHSH, CDR2 LQKENI, per germline. The CDR3 reads CASSPRRAENTEAFF. In nucleotides, the CDR3 is TGTGCCAGCTCACCACGGCGGGCAGAGAACACTGAAGCTTTCTTT.

The rearrangement joins TRBV7-9 to TRBJ2-3; 7 bases match TRBD1. This CDR3 contains 17 residues. The germline V gene encodes CDR1 SEHNR and CDR2 FQNEAQ (reference sequence). J lost 2 bases, V lost 5 bases, and 13 bases had no gene match. The CDR3 coding sequence is TGTGCCAGCAGCCCACTACGGGACAGAGCCTTCACAGATACGCAGTATTTT. Residues: CASSPLRDRAFTDTQYF. Full variable domain (rest looked up from reference TRBV7-9 and TRBJ2-3): DTGVSQNPRHKITKRGQNVTFRCDPISEHNRLYWYRQTLGQGPEFLTYFQNEAQLEKSRLLSDRFSAERPKGSFSTLEIQRTEQGDSAMYLCASSPLRDRAFTDTQYFGPGTRLTVL.

J is TRBJ2-2 and V is TRBV6-1; 8 bases are a match to TRBD1. Looked up from germline, CDR1 is MNHNS and CDR2 is SASEGT. V was clipped by 6 bases and J by 2 bases; unmatched bases: 17. The CDR3 length is 19 residues. In DNA, the CDR3 is TGTGCCAGCAGGGGAACCGGGACAGGAGTCACCCTAAACACCGGGGAGCTGTTTTTT. It translates to CASRGTGTGVTLNTGELFF.